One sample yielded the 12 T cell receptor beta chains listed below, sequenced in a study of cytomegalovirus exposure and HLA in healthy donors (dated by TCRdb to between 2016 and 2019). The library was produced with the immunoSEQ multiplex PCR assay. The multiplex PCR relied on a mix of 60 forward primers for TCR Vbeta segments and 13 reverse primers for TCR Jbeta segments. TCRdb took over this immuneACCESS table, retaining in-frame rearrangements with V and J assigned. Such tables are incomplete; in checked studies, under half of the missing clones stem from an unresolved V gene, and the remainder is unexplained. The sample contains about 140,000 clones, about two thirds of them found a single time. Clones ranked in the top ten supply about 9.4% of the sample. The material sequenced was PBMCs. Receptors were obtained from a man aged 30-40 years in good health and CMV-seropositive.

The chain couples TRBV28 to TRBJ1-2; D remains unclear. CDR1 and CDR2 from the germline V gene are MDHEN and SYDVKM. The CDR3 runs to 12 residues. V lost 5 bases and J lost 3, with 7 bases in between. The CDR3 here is CASSPLDYGYTF. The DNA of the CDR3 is TGTGCCAGCAGTCCCCTCGACTATGGCTACACCTTC.

CDR3 loop: CASSWQGLNTGELFF. CDR3 sequence (DNA): TGTGCCAGCAGTTGGCAGGGATTGAACACCGGGGAGCTGTTTTTT. This sequence joins TRBV27 and TRBJ2-2, with a possible D match to TRBD1 (5 bases). Trimming removed 4 bases at V and 1 base at J, with 10 bases between. Germline CDR1 and CDR2: MNHEY and SMNVEV (reference sequence). CDR3 length equals 15 residues.

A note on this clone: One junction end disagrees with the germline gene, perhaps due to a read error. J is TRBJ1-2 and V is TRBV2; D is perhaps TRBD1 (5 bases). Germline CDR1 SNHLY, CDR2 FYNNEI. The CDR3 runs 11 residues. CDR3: CASSGQGSQRF. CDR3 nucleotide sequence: TGTGCCAGCAGTGGTCAGGGTTCCCAGCGCTTC.

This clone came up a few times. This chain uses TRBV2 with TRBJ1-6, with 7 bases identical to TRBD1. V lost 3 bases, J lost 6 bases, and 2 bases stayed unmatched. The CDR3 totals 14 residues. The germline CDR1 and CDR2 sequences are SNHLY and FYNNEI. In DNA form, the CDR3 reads TGTGCCAGCAGTGACCGACAGGGTAATTCACCCCTCCACTTT. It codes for CASSDRQGNSPLHF.

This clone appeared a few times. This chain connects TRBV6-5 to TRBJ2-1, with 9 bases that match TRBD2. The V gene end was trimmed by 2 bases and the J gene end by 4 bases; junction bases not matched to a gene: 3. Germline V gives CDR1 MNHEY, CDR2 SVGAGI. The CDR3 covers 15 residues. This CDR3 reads CASSYGTSSYNEQFF. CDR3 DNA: TGTGCCAGCAGTTACGGGACTAGCAGTTACAATGAGCAGTTCTTC.

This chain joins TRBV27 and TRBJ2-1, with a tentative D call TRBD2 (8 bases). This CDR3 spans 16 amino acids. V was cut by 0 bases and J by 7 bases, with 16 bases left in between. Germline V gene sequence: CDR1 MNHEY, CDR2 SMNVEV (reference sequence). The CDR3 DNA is TGTGCCAGCAGTTTATCAATAGCGGGACAGTCTAATGAGCAGTTCTTC. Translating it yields CASSLSIAGQSNEQFF.

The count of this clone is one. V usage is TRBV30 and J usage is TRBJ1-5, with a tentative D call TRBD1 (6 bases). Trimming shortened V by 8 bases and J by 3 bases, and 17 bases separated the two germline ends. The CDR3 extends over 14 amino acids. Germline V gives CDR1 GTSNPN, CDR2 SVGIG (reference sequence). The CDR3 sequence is CAGGPKQINQPQHF. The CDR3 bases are TGTGCCGGGGGCCCGAAGCAGATCAATCAGCCCCAGCATTTT.

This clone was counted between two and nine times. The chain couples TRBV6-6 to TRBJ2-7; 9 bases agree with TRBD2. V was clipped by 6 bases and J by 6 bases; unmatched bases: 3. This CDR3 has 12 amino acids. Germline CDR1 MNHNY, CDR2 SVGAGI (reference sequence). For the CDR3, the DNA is TGTGCCAGCAGGGGACTAGCAGGCGAGCAGTACTTC. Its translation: CASRGLAGEQYF.

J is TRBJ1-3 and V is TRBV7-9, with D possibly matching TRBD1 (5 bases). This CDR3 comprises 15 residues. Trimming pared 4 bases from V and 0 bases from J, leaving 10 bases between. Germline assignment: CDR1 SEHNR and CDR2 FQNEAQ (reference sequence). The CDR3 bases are TGTGCCAGCAGCTCCGACAGAAACTCTGGAAACACCATATATTTT. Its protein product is CASSSDRNSGNTIYF.

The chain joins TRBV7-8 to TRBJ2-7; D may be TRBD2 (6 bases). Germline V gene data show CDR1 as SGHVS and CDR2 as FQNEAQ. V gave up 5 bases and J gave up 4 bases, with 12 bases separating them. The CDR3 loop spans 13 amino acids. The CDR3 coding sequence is TGTGCCAGCAGCCCGGGGGACTGGTACGAGCAGTACTTC. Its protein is CASSPGDWYEQYF.

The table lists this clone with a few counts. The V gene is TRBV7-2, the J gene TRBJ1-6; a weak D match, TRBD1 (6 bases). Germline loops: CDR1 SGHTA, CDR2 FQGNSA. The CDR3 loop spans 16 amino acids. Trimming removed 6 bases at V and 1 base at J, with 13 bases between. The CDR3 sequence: CASRGVGGSYNSPLHF. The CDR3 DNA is TGTGCCAGCAGAGGAGTAGGGGGTTCCTATAATTCACCCCTCCACTTT.

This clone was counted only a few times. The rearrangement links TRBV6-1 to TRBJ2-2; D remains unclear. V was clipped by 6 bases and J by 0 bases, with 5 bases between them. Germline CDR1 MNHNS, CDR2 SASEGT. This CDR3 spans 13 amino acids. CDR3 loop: CASRQTNTGELFF. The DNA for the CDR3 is TGTGCCAGCAGACAAACGAACACCGGGGAGCTGTTTTTT.